This T cell receptor beta chain was recorded in a study of T cell clonotyping in hematopoietic cell transplantation. Study background: Pretransplant recipient samples were taken after cytoreduction. Study-wide findings and caveats: Without cell sorting, CD4 versus CD8 contributions remain unresolved. Pathologically expanded recipient clonotypes increased progressively from day 30 to day 180 as diversity fell.

Germline lookup yields CDR1 SGHDT and CDR2 YYEEEE. This CDR3 region has 14 residues. Trimming removed 5 bases from V and 7 bases from J; junction bases left unmatched: 8. To note about this clone: What it binds is unknown.

Specified time point: recipient sample about 28 days before transplant, after cytoreduction. Samples: about 28 days before transplant, then days 30, 100 and 180 after. Produced via immunoSEQ multiplex PCR; TCRdb's table is partial and in-frame only. The table has roughly 20,000 clones, about 82% seen once. The sample in question was peripheral blood mononuclear cells, obtained before stem cell transplant. The rearrangement uses TRBV5-6 and TRBJ2-2; TRBD1 agrees at 7 bases. The clonotype comes from a man in his fifties with acute myeloid leukemia. Some clones in this sample may be carry-over from other donors' samples. CDR3 sequence reads: CASRRRQGIGELFF. DNA for the CDR3: TGTGCCAGCAGACGACGACAGGGAATCGGGGAGCTGTTTTTT.